This TCR beta chain was identified during a study of vaccination and CD4 T cells after COVID-19. Turning to the study itself: Recovered patients in the cohort numbered six men and four women, two of them Hispanic. General observations from the study: Among convalescent patients, a median about 86% of reactive clones emerged only after vaccination.

V shed 8 bases and J shed 3 bases, with 8 bases lying between them. This CDR3 is built from 12 residues. Germline CDR1 MNHEY, CDR2 SVGEGT. Described treatment: 10-day PBMC culture with coronavirus spike peptide pools or control peptides (ViraFEST assay). After culture for 9 to 10 days, isolation of CD4+ T cells was performed by negative selection. In its sample, this clonotype was seen a few times. Its antigen is not identified. Cultured CD4+ T cell DNA was sequenced using the Oncomine TCR Beta short-read assay. One entry per CDR3 protein results from TCRdb running MiXCR on the PCR reads. The table has about 14,000 distinct CDR3 sequences, 63% seen once.

The clonotype comes from a human donor who had recovered from COVID-19. The sequencing sample was made of CD4+ T cells from blood, cultured in vitro. This chain joins TRBV6-2 or TRBV6-3 and TRBJ1-5; no definite D call. CDR3 in amino acids: CASGRFNQPQHF. The CDR3, as DNA: TGTGCCAGCGGACGGTTCAATCAGCCCCAGCATTTT.